This T cell receptor beta chain derives from a study of blood T cells in healthy people across ages. Whole-study findings and limits: Changes in expanded clonotypes were possibly confounded, as the CMV status of donors was unknown.

Isolating PBMCs gave at least 7 million of these cells per sample. With each sample, at least 5 micrograms of total RNA were extracted. A second PCR, run for about 6 to 11 cycles, used a sample-barcoded 5' primer plus a J-beta primer mix. A single record per CDR3 protein comes from TCRdb applying MiXCR to the 5' RACE reads. This sample yields 1 million to 1.2 million distinct CDR3 sequences, of which around two fifths are seen a single time; less than 15% belongs to the top ten. This CDR3 is built from 12 residues. Germline V CDR1 and CDR2: MNHEY, SVGEGT. J lost 8 bases, V lost 5 bases, and 3 bases had no gene match. To note about this clonotype: Antigen: not known.

The TCR originated in a man aged 18 to 29 in good health. Material for sequencing was blood. This sequence joins TRBV6-2 or TRBV6-3 and TRBJ2-1; 7 positions agree with TRBD1. The CDR3 nucleotides are TGTGCCAGCAGTGTTAGGGGGCATGAGCAGTTCTTC. This gives the protein CASSVRGHEQFF.